These 3 T cell receptor beta chains were all obtained from the same sample, sequenced in a study of T cell repertoires in cytomegalovirus infection. TCRdb recomputed calls from the reads with MiXCR, one row per CDR3 protein. Seen here are about 190,000 distinct CDR3 sequences, 28% observed once, and the top ten hold around 29%. The sample was PBMCs. These receptors all come from a human donor in good health (CMV status not recorded). Some clones in this sample may be carry-over from other donors' samples.

The genes are TRBV29-1 and TRBJ1-2; 9 bases line up with TRBD1. Germline loops: CDR1 SQVTM, CDR2 ANQGSEA. Germline trimming cut 5 bases from V and 3 bases from J; bases unmatched to any gene: 4. The CDR3 is made up of 13 amino acids. The CDR3 sequence: CSVRTGEDYGYTF. The CDR3 DNA follows: TGCAGCGTTAGGACAGGGGAGGACTATGGCTACACCTTC.

V gene TRBV5-4 combines with J gene TRBJ1-6; unclear D gene. Trimming stripped 4 bases from V and 10 bases from J, with 9 bases between. The CDR3 is made up of 12 amino acids. The germline gives CDR1 SGHNT, CDR2 YYREEE (reference sequence). CDR3 sequence: CASSPKGSPLHF. The CDR3 coding sequence is TGTGCCAGCAGCCCCAAGGGCTCACCCCTCCACTTT. Using reference TRBV5-4 and TRBJ1-6 for the parts outside the CDR3, the full variable domain is ETGVTQSPTHLIKTRGQQVTLRCSSQSGHNTVSWYQQALGQGPQFIFQYYREEENGRGNFPPRFSGLQFPNYSSELNVNALELDDSALYLCASSPKGSPLHFGNGTRLTVT.

The gene calls are TRBV7-6 and TRBJ2-1, with 7 bases aligning to TRBD1. The CDR3 is made up of 16 amino acids. Germline V CDR1 and CDR2: SGHVS, FNYEAQ. V gave up 3 bases and J gave up 7 bases; unmatched junction bases: 12. Written as DNA, the CDR3 is TGTGCCAGCAGCTTCAGGACAGGCGCTTACAGGAATGAGCAGTTCTTC. It specifies CASSFRTGAYRNEQFF.